One sample yielded the 14 T cell receptor beta chains listed below, sequenced in a study of cytomegalovirus exposure and HLA in healthy donors. PCR employed 60 Vbeta and 13 Jbeta primers. Profiling relied on immunoSEQ multiplex PCR, and the TCRdb table lists in-frame clones only, not all of them. Here the sample spans some 90,000 clones, around 74% being singletons. Sequenced material: PBMCs. Receptor source: a female donor in good health and CMV-seropositive.

The chain couples TRBV25-1 to TRBJ2-7; a possible D gene is TRBD2 (5 bases). Trimming cost V 0 bases and J 0 bases, with 6 bases left between them. CDR3 length equals 14 residues. CDR1 is MGHDK and CDR2 is SYGVNS in the germline V gene. The DNA of the CDR3 is TGTGCCAGCAGTGAATATGGGAGCTCCTACGAGCAGTACTTC. It translates to CASSEYGSSYEQYF.

The chain recombines TRBV5-1 with TRBJ2-7, with 11 nucleotides matching TRBD2. The CDR3 consists of 15 residues. Germline-derived CDR1 and CDR2 are SGHRS and YFSETQ. The ends lost 6 bases at V and 3 bases at J; junction bases unmatched: 8. CDR3: CASNPTSGVGYEQYF. CDR3 coding DNA: TGCGCCAGCAACCCGACTAGCGGGGTTGGCTACGAGCAGTACTTC.

In its sample, this clone was seen once. The genes are TRBV6-5 and TRBJ2-7; D possibly corresponds to TRBD1 (5 bases). Deletions cut 4 bases from V and 6 bases from J, with 16 bases between. The CDR3 consists of 14 residues. CDR1 is MNHEY and CDR2 is SVGAGI in the germline V gene. This CDR3 reads CASSSGINAAEQYF. As DNA, the CDR3 is TGTGCCAGCAGTTCAGGGATAAACGCGGCCGAGCAGTACTTC.

The CDR3 here is CASSPNTGVNTGELFF. For the CDR3, the DNA is TGCGCCAGCAGCCCGAACACAGGGGTGAACACCGGGGAGCTGTTTTTT. V usage is TRBV5-1 and J usage is TRBJ2-2; 7 positions agree with TRBD1. With V trimmed by 4 bases and J by 1 base, 7 bases remained unmatched. The CDR3 is made up of 16 amino acids. Per germline, CDR1 SGHRS and CDR2 YFSETQ.

The V call is TRBV5-1, the J call TRBJ1-1; D perhaps matches TRBD1 (6 bases). V lost 2 bases and J 3 bases, leaving 8 bases between the germline ends. The CDR3 is made up of 13 amino acids. Germline CDR1 is SGHRS and CDR2 is YFSETQ. CDR3: CASSFSGDTEAFF. The CDR3 DNA follows: TGCGCCAGCAGCTTTTCAGGGGACACTGAAGCTTTCTTT.

This clone was seen once. The V call is TRBV4-2, the J call TRBJ1-6; a weak D match, TRBD1 (6 bases). The CDR3 totals 15 residues. The V gene's germline CDR1 is LGHNA and CDR2 YNFKEQ. Trimming removed 2 bases from V and 8 bases from J, with 13 bases in between. In nucleotides, the CDR3 is TGTGCCAGCAGCCAAACGGGGGGACAATATTCACCCCTCCACTTT. Translating gives CASSQTGGQYSPLHF.

This clone was found once. The CDR3 region is CSVEVNGAEAFF. The DNA for the CDR3 is TGCAGCGTTGAAGTGAACGGAGCTGAAGCTTTCTTT. This chain joins TRBV29-1 and TRBJ1-1; no clear D. Germline-derived CDR1 and CDR2 are SQVTM and ANQGSEA. The germline V and J ends were trimmed by 1 base and 6 bases, with 9 bases remaining between them. The CDR3 runs 12 residues. The whole variable domain, filled in from reference TRBV29-1 and TRBJ1-1, reads SAVISQKPSRDICQRGTSLTIQCQVDSQVTMMFWYRQQPGQSLTLIATANQGSEATYESGFVIDKFPISRPNLTFSTLTVSNMSPEDSSIYLCSVEVNGAEAFFGQGTRLTVV.

This chain joins TRBV5-1 and TRBJ2-7; 8 nucleotides agree with TRBD1. Germline V gene lookup returns CDR1 SGHRS and CDR2 YFSETQ. The V gene end was trimmed by 4 bases and the J gene end by 2 bases; junction bases not matched to a gene: 5. The length of the CDR3 is 14 residues. The CDR3: CASSLWTGTYEQYF. As DNA, the CDR3 is TGCGCCAGCAGCCTCTGGACAGGGACCTACGAGCAGTACTTC. Full variable domain (outside the CDR3, taken from reference TRBV5-1 and TRBJ2-7): KAGVTQTPRYLIKTRGQQVTLSCSPISGHRSVSWYQQTPGQGLQFLFEYFSETQRNKGNFPGRFSGRQFSNSRSEMNVSTLELGDSALYLCASSLWTGTYEQYFGPGTRLTVT.

The rearrangement links TRBV6-1 to TRBJ2-7, with D maybe TRBD1 (5 bases). V was pared by 4 bases and J by 1 base, with 14 bases between. The CDR3 loop spans 15 amino acids. CDR1 and CDR2 from the germline V gene are MNHNS and SASEGT. The CDR3 is CASSVYRSGSYEQYF. The CDR3 DNA sequence: TGTGCCAGCAGTGTATACAGGTCTGGGTCCTACGAGCAGTACTTC.

The CDR3, as DNA: TGTGCCAGCAAGTCACTAGCGGGAGTCCACGAGCAGTACTTC. Translating gives CASKSLAGVHEQYF. V is TRBV6-6 and J is TRBJ2-7; TRBD2 agrees at 11 bases. The germline CDR1 and CDR2 sequences are MNHNY and SVGAGI (reference sequence). The junction had 7 bases not matched to a gene; V was cut back by 7 bases and J by 5 bases. The CDR3 contains 14 residues.

This rearrangement joins TRBV5-1 to TRBJ2-7, with D perhaps matching TRBD1 (6 bases). The CDR3 extends over 12 amino acids. Germline assignment: CDR1 SGHRS and CDR2 YFSETQ. The germline V and J ends were trimmed by 3 bases and 4 bases, with 8 bases remaining between them. The CDR3 reads CASSSQGYEQYF. The DNA of the CDR3 is TGCGCCAGCAGCTCGCAGGGGTACGAGCAGTACTTC.

The chain employs TRBV5-8 and TRBJ1-5; 7 positions match TRBD1. The CDR3 has 15 residues. CDR1 SGHTS and CDR2 YDEGEE come from the germline V gene. V dropped 2 bases and J dropped 3; count of bases not matched to a gene: 5. The CDR3 here is CASSFGTDYNQPQHF. The DNA of the CDR3 is TGTGCCAGCAGCTTCGGGACAGACTACAATCAGCCCCAGCATTTT. The complete variable domain, with remaining parts taken from reference TRBV5-8 and TRBJ1-5, reads EAGVTQSPTHLIKTRGQQATLRCSPISGHTSVYWYQQALGLGLQFLLWYDEGEERNRGNFPPRFSGRQFPNYSSELNVNALELEDSALYLCASSFGTDYNQPQHFGDGTRLSIL.

V gene TRBV7-6 combines with J gene TRBJ2-1; 12 bases map to TRBD2. In germline, CDR1 is SGHVS, CDR2 FNYEAQ. This CDR3 spans 14 amino acids. With V trimmed by 4 bases and J by 10 bases, 5 bases remained unmatched. CDR3 sequence: CASSSGLAGTEQFF. CDR3 in DNA: TGTGCCAGCAGCTCAGGACTAGCGGGGACCGAGCAGTTCTTC.

The V call is TRBV6-9, the J call TRBJ2-5; TRBD2 agrees at 7 bases. The length of the CDR3 is 13 residues. The V segment lost 6 bases and the J segment 3 bases; nucleotides outside the gene matches: 4. Germline values: CDR1 MNHGY, CDR2 SVAAGI. Here the CDR3 reads CASSSGTKETQYF. CDR3 nucleotides: TGTGCCAGCAGCAGCGGGACCAAAGAGACCCAGTACTTC.